This note documents a single TCR beta chain sequence. The data originate from a study of control samples from healthy donors and cancer patients. Germline CDR1 LGHDT, CDR2 YNNKEL (reference sequence). The CDR3 runs 13 residues. V gave up 4 bases and J gave up 9 bases, with 10 bases separating them. Clones were read by immunoSEQ multiplex PCR, and TCRdb kept only the in-frame ones, dropping some. The repertoire holds 98,000 or so clones, with 70% to 80% as singletons. The specimen was blood. The V gene is TRBV3-1 (or the pseudogene TRBV3-2), the J gene TRBJ1-6; D is unresolved. This clonotype was obtained from a woman under 40 in good health. CDR3 sequence reads: CASSRPTSSPLHF. The DNA for the CDR3 is TGTGCCAGCAGCCGTCCGACTAGTTCACCCCTCCACTTT.